The sequence of this T cell receptor (beta chain) was determined in a study of cytomegalovirus exposure and HLA in healthy donors. Overall study findings and caveats: Later, an analysis found that TCR clusters from the first cohort tended to co-occur in the roughly 110 validation repertoires. Altogether, 150 or so TCR beta chains were recorded as cytomegalovirus-associated.

Germline assignment: CDR1 LNHDA and CDR2 SQIVND (reference sequence). The junction had 12 bases not matched to a gene; V was cut back by 6 bases and J by 6 bases. The CDR3 sequence is 16 residues long. TCRdb's copy holds only in-frame clones and misses some; the assay was immunoSEQ multiplex PCR. The sample yields approximately 100,000 clones, 70% to 90% seen once. In the case of this clone: Its matching antigen is unknown.

Sequenced material: PBMCs. V and J are TRBV19 and TRBJ2-2; 8 nucleotides line up with TRBD1. The TCR sequence derives from a woman aged 30 to 39 in good health and CMV-seronegative. The CDR3 nucleotides are TGTGCCAGTAGCGCCACAGGGGGAGTTATATCCGGGGAGCTGTTTTTT. It translates to CASSATGGVISGELFF.